This is a list of T cell receptor beta chains from one sample in a study of T cell changes during pregnancy in multiple sclerosis. Measured with immunoSEQ multiplex PCR; TCRdb has only the in-frame clones, and not every one. Here the sample spans under 65,000 clones, roughly 94% being singletons. The sample here was CD8+ T cells from peripheral blood mononuclear cells, taken after pregnancy. Every receptor here comes from a female donor with multiple sclerosis, enrolled in a pregnancy study. CDR3s include the opening cysteine and the closing phenylalanine or tryptophan. D genes are given only for firm matches.

V gene	D gene	J gene	CDR3 DNA	CDR3 protein
TRBV25-1	TRBD2	TRBJ2-2	TGTGCCAGCAGTGCCTCTCCCCTAGCGGGAGGGCCGGCCGGGGAGCTGTTTTTT	CASSASPLAGGPAGELFF
TRBV30	-	TRBJ1-1	TGTGCCTGGACGGTCCATGAAGCTTTCTTT	CAWTVHEAFF
TRBV5-6	TRBD2	TRBJ2-1	TGTGCCAGCAGCTGGGGACTAGCGGGATTTTATAATGAGCAGTTCTTC	CASSWGLAGFYNEQFF
TRBV6-1	TRBD2	TRBJ2-3	TGTGCCAGCAGTGAACCGGATAGCGGGAGGTTGACAGATACGCAGTATTTT	CASSEPDSGRLTDTQYF
TRBV9	-	TRBJ2-3	TGTGCCAGCAGCGTAAAGCAAGGGGGTGTTTTAATCGATACGCAGTATTTT	CASSVKQGGVLIDTQYF
TRBV7-2	TRBD2	TRBJ2-7	TGTGCCAGCAGCTTAGACCTGAACCTAGCGGTCTACGAGCAGTACTTC	CASSLDLNLAVYEQYF
TRBV27	-	TRBJ2-1	TGTGCCAGCAACCGAAGAAGGAGCTCCTACAATGAGCAGTTCTTC	CASNRRRSSYNEQFF
TRBV4-3	TRBD2	TRBJ2-1	TGCGCCAGCAGCCAAGATTGGGCTAGCGGTGACAATGAGCAGTTCTTC	CASSQDWASGDNEQFF
TRBV9	-	TRBJ1-1	TGTGCCAGCAGCGCAGTAACTGAAGCTTTCTTT	CASSAVTEAFF
TRBV5-4	TRBD2	TRBJ2-1	TGTGCCTGCAATGCGGTGGGGGGGAATGAGCAGTTCTTC	CACNAVGGNEQFF
TRBV19	TRBD1	TRBJ1-2	TGTGCCAGTAGGACAGGGGAAGGCTACACCTTC	CASRTGEGYTF
TRBV27	-	TRBJ2-3	TGTGCCAGCAGTTTACCAGGGACAGATACGCAGTATTTT	CASSLPGTDTQYF
TRBV11-2	TRBD2	TRBJ2-7	TGTGCCAGCAGCTTAGGGCGGGGGAGCTCCTACGAGCAGTACTTC	CASSLGRGSSYEQYF
TRBV7-9	-	TRBJ1-1	TGTGCCAGCAGCTTAGCACCTTGGAGAGCTTTCTTT	CASSLAPWRAFF
TRBV7-9	-	TRBJ1-1	TGTGCCAGCAGCTTAGTGGTGAGCAGGTCTGAAGCTTTCTTT	CASSLVVSRSEAFF